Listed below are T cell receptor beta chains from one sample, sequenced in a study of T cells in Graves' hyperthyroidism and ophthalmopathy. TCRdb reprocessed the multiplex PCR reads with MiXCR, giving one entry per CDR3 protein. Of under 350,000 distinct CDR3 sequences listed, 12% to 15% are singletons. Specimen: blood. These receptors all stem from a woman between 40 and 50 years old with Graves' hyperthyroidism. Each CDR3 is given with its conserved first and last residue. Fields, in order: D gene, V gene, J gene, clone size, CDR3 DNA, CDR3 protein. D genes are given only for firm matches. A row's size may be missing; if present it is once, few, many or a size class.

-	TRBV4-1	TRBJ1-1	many	TGCGCCAGCAGCTACGGGAACTTCCAAGGGACTGAAGCTTTCTTT	CASSYGNFQGTEAFF
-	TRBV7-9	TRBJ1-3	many	TGTGCCAGCAGGTCTACAGGGCCACATCTCTCTGGAAACACCATATATTTT	CASRSTGPHLSGNTIYF
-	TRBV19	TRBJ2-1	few	TGTGCCAGTAGTATAATGGGGACTTCCTCCTACAATGAGCAGTTCTTC	CASSIMGTSSYNEQFF
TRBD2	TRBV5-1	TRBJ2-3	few	TGCGCCAGCAGCTTGGGTAGCGGGGTAAGCACAGATACGCAGTATTTT	CASSLGSGVSTDTQYF
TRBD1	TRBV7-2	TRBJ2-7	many	TGTGCCAGCACCTCCGGCAGGGGGCTCTACGAGCAGTACTTC	CASTSGRGLYEQYF
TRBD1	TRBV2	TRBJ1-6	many	TGTGCCAGCAGTGTGTCGGGGACAGGGGCGGGTTCACCCCTCCACTTT	CASSVSGTGAGSPLHF
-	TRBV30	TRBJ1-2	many	TGTGCCTGGAGTGTGAGTTATGGCTACACCTTC	CAWSVSYGYTF
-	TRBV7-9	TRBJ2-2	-	TGTGCCAGCAGCTTAGCTACAGGGACGAACACCGGGGAGCTGTTTTTT	CASSLATGTNTGELFF
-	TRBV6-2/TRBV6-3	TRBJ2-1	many	TGTGCCAGCAGTTACAATGTTGGAGGGGACTACAATGAGCAGTTCTTC	CASSYNVGGDYNEQFF
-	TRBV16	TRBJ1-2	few	TGTGCCAGCAGCCCCCAGAGATCCTATGGCTACACCTTC	CASSPQRSYGYTF
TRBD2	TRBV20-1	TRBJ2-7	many	TGCAGTGCTAGTAGGGCTAGCGGGAGGGCCTATTATGTGCAGTACTTC	CSASRASGRAYYVQYF
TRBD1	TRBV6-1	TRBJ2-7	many	TGTGCCAGCAGTGAACCAGGGCAGGGGGCGGACGTGCAGTACTTC	CASSEPGQGADVQYF
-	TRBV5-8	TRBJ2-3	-	TGTGCCAGCAGCCTGAAGAATACGCAGTATTTT	CASSLKNTQYF
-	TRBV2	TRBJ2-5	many	TGTGCCAGCAGGGGCAGGACGCAGGAGACCCAGTACTTC	CASRGRTQETQYF
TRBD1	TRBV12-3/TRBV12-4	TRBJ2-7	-	TGTGCCAGCAGCCCGGGACAGGGGATTCGCGAGCAGTACTTC	CASSPGQGIREQYF
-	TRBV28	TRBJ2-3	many	TGTGCCAGCAGCGTGGTCCGCGGGCAGTCAGATACGCAGTATTTT	CASSVVRGQSDTQYF
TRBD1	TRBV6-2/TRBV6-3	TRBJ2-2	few	TGTGCCAGCAGAGGAGACAGGGGGCTCACCGGGGAGCTGTTTTTT	CASRGDRGLTGELFF
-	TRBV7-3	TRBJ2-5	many	TGTGCCAGCAGCCTAACGGGTAGCCGAGAAGAGACCCAGTACTTC	CASSLTGSREETQYF
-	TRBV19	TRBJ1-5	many	TGTGCCAGTAGTATTTACCTACCCTCAAATCAGCCCCAGCATTTT	CASSIYLPSNQPQHF
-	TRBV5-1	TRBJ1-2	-	TGCGCCAGCAGCGATACAGGTGATTGGGGAGGCTACACCTTC	CASSDTGDWGGYTF
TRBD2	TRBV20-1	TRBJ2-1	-	TGCAGTGCTAAGGATAGCGGGAGGTACAATGAGCAGTTCTTC	CSAKDSGRYNEQFF
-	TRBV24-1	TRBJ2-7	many	TGTGCCACCAGTGCTCCAGGGCGAGACGAGCAGTACTTC	CATSAPGRDEQYF
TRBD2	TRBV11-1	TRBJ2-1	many	TGTGCCAGCAGCTTTGGTGGGAGGGCCAGAGACAATGAGCAGTTCTTC	CASSFGGRARDNEQFF
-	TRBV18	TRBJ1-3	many	TGTGCCAGCTCACCGCAATGGGGTGTGGAAAACACCATATATTTT	CASSPQWGVENTIYF
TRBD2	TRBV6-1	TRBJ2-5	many	TGTGCCAGCAGTGGGCGGGAGGGTACGCGAGAGACCCAGTACTTC	CASSGREGTRETQYF
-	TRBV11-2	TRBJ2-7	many	TGTGCCAGCAGCTTGGGAGGGGGAGTGGGCTACGAGCAGTACTTC	CASSLGGGVGYEQYF
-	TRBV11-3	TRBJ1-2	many	TGTGCCAGCAGCTTACGGGGGGCAGACTATGGCTACACCTTC	CASSLRGADYGYTF
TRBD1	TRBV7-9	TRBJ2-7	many	TGTGCCAGCAGTAGTCCGGGACAGGGTCTTGAGCAGTACTTC	CASSSPGQGLEQYF
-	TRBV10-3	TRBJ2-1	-	TGTGCCATCAGTGGGGGCGGGGCAGCCTCCTACAATGAGCAGTTCTTC	CAISGGGAASYNEQFF
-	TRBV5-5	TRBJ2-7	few	TGTGCCAGCAGCCGACAGGGACTCTACGAGCAGTACTTC	CASSRQGLYEQYF
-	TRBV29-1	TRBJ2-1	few	TGCAGCGTCGGGGCCCGTGAGCAGTTCTTC	CSVGAREQFF
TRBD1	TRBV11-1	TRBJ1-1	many	TGTGCCAGCAGCTCCGACAGGGACGAAGCTTTCTTT	CASSSDRDEAFF
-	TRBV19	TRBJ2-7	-	TGTGCCAGTACCGCCCAACCGGGAGTGGGCTACGAGCAGTACTTC	CASTAQPGVGYEQYF
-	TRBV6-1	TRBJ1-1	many	TGTGCCAGCATCCACGACAGCATGAACACTGAAGCTTTCTTT	CASIHDSMNTEAFF
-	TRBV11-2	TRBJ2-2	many	TGTGCCAGCAGCTCCGGGGTCGCGAACACCGGGGAGCTGTTTTTT	CASSSGVANTGELFF
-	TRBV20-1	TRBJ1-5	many	TGCAGTGCCTACCCGGCAGGGTCTTTATATAGCAATCAGCCCCAGCATTTT	CSAYPAGSLYSNQPQHF
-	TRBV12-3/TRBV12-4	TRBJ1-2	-	TGTGCCAGCAGTCTACAGGGACCTTCCTATGGCTACACCTTC	CASSLQGPSYGYTF
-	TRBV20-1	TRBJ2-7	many	TGCAGTGGTAGGTCCTCCTACGAGCAGTACTTC	CSGRSSYEQYF
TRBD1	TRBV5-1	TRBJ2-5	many	TGCGCCAGCAGCGGCCGGACAGGGGGTATGGAGACCCAGTACTTC	CASSGRTGGMETQYF
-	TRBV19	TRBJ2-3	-	TGTGCCAGTAGTACTCAGGTAACAGATACGCAGTATTTT	CASSTQVTDTQYF
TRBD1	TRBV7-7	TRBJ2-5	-	TGTGCTAGCAGCCAAGACAGGGGTGAGACCCAGTACTTC	CASSQDRGETQYF
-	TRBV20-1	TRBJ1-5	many	TGCAGTGCTAGTTATAGCGGGAATCAGCCCCAGCATTTT	CSASYSGNQPQHF
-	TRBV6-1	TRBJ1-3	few	TGTGCCAGCAGTCGCGGCGTGGGTGCTGGAAACACCATATATTTT	CASSRGVGAGNTIYF
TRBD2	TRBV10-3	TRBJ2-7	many	TGTGCCATCAGTGCTGGCGGGAGCTCCTACGAGCAGTACTTC	CAISAGGSSYEQYF
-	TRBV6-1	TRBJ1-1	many	TGTGCCAGCAGCCTTACAGGGAGGCAAGCTTTCTTT	CASSLTGRQAFF
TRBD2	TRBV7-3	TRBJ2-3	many	TGTGCCAGCAGCCCGAGTGGACTAGCAGATACGCAGTATTTT	CASSPSGLADTQYF
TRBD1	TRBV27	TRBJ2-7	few	TGTGCCAGCAGTTTTACCCCCCTGACAGGGGGTGTTTACGAGCAGTACTTC	CASSFTPLTGGVYEQYF
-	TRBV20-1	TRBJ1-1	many	TGCAGTGCCCCGTCATTCGGAACAGACACTGAAGCTTTCTTT	CSAPSFGTDTEAFF
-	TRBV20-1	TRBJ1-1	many	TGCAGTGCAGTCTCGGGTGCGAACACTGAAGCTTTCTTT	CSAVSGANTEAFF
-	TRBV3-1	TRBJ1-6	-	TGTGCCAGCAGCCAAAGTCTACTCACCTTTGGTAATTCACCCCTCCACTTT	CASSQSLLTFGNSPLHF
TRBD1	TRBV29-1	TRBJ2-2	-	TGCAGCGTTGACAGGGGGAACGCCGGGGAGCTGTTTTTT	CSVDRGNAGELFF
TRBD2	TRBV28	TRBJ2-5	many	TGTGCCAGCAGTTTCCCCCTAAGGACTAGCGGGACGGAGACCCAGTACTTC	CASSFPLRTSGTETQYF